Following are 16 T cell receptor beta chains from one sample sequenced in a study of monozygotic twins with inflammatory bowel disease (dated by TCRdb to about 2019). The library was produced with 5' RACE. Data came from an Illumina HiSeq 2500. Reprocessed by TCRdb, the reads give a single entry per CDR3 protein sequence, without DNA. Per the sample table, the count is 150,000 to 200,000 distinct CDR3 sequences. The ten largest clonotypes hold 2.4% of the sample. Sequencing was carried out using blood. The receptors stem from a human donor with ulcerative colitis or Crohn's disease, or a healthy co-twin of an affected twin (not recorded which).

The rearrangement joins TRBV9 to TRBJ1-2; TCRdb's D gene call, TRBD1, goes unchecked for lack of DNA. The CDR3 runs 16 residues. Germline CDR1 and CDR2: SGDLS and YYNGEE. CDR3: CASSAIGQGLPYGYTF.

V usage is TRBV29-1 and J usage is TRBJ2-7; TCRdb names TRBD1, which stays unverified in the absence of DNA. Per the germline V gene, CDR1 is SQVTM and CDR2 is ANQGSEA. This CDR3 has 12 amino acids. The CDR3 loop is CSVQRTGGEQYF.

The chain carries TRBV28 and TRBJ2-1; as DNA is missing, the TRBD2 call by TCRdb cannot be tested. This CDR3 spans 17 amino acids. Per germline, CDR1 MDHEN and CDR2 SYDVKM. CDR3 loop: CASSLLGLAGGWNEQFF.

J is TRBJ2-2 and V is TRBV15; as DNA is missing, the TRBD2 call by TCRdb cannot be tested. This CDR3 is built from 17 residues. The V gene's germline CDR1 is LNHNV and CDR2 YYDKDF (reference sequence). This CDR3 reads CATSRDSGLAGTGELFF.

The CDR3: CASSPDRINEKLFF. The chain employs TRBV11-2 and TRBJ1-4; the D call from TCRdb, TRBD1, cannot be confirmed without DNA. CDR3 length: 14 residues. Germline V gene lookup returns CDR1 SGHAT and CDR2 FQNNGV.

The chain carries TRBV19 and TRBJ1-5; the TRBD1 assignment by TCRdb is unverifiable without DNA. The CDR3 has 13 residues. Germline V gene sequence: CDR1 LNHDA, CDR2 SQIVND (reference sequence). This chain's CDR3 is CASSIRTRQPQHF.

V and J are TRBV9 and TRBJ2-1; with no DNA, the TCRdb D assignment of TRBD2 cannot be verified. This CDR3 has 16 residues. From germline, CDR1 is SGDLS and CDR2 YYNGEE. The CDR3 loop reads CASSIAKGGIVNEQFF.

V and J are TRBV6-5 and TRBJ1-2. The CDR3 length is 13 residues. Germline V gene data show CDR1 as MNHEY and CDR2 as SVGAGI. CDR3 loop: CAVRPSYLGSYTF.

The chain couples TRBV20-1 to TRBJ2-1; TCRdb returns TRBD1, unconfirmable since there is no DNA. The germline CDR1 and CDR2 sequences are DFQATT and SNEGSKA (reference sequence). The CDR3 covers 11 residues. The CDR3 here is CSASSRDEQFF.

CDR3: CASSSLAGPYDEQFF. The chain combines TRBV7-6 with TRBJ2-1; no DNA is available, so the TRBD2 call from TCRdb remains unchecked. Germline V gene lookup returns CDR1 SGHVS and CDR2 FNYEAQ. The CDR3 has 15 amino acids.

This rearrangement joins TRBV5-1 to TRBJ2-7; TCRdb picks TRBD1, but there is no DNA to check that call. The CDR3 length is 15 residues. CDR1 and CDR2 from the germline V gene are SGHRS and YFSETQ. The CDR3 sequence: CASTQSTGSSYEQYF.

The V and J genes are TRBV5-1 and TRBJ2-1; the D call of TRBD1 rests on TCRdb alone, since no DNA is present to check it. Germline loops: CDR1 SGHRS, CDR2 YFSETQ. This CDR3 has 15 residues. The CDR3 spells CASSSRSGSYNEQFF.

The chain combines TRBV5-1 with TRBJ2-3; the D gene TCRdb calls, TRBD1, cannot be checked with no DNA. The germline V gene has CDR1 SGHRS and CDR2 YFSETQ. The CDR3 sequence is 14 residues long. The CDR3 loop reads CASSSTGVTDTQYF.

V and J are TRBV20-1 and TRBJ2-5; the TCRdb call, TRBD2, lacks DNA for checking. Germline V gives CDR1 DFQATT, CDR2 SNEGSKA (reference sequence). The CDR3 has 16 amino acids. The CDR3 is CSARKISGSVGETQYF.

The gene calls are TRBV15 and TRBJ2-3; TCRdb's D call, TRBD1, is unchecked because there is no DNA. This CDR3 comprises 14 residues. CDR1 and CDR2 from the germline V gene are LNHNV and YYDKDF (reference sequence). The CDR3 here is CATGAGQGAYTQYF.

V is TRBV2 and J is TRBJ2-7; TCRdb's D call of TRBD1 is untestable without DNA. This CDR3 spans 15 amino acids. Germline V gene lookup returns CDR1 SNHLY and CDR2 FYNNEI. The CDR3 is CASLPGTGVPYEQYF.